This TCR beta chain was identified during a study of blood T cells in healthy people across ages. The study recruited healthy Caucasian donors from Russia who were aged about 6 to 90. Germline V gives CDR1 SGHAT, CDR2 FQNNGV. The V segment lost 5 bases and the J segment 4 bases; nucleotides outside the gene matches: 8. The length of the CDR3 is 14 residues. PCR was performed a second time for roughly 7 to 11 cycles using a sample-barcoded 5' primer and a J-beta primer mix. TCRdb used MiXCR to reprocess the 5' RACE reads, holding one entry per CDR3 protein. The profile shows 2 million or so distinct CDR3 sequences, around 50% of them singletons.

The chain recombines TRBV11-2 with TRBJ2-7, with 7 bases fitting TRBD2. The receptor's source is a woman between 35 and 50 years old in good health. The sample comprised blood. The CDR3 bases are TGTGCCAGCAGCGCGGGGGAGAGAGGTTACGAGCAGTACTTC. It is translated as CASSAGERGYEQYF.